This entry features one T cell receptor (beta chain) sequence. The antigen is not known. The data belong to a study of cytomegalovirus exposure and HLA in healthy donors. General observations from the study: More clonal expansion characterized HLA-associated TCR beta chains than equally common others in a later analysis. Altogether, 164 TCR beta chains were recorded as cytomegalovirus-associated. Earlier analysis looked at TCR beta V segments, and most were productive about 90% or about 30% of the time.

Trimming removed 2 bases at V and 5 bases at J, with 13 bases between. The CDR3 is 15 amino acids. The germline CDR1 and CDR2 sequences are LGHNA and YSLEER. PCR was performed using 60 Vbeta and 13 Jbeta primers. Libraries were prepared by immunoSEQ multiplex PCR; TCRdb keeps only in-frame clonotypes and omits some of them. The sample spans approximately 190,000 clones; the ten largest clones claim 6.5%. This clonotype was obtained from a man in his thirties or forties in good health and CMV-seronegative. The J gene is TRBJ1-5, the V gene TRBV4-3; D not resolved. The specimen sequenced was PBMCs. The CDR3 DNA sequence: TGCGCCAGCAGCCAACTAATGGACGGGGATCAGCCCCAGCATTTT. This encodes CASSQLMDGDQPQHF.